What follows are 18 T cell receptor beta chains derived from one specimen sequenced in a study of regulatory T cells in long-lasting Graves disease. Construction of the TCR beta libraries employed iRepertoire HTBI primers in conjunction with Arm-PCR of CDR3 regions. TCRdb re-called the multiplex PCR reads with MiXCR, one entry per CDR3 protein. The sample has 560,000 or so distinct CDR3 sequences, around 16% seen once. The time point here: newly diagnosed GD, antithyroid drugs for less than 3 months. After RNA was extracted from PBMCs, the TCR library was made from it. This sample was also put to use in a study of T cells in Graves' hyperthyroidism and ophthalmopathy.

This specimen consisted of peripheral blood mononuclear cells (PBMCs), obtained at new diagnosis, from a patient treated with antithyroid drugs. The receptors were gathered from a man younger than 35 with Graves disease.

This clonotype has more than one count but fewer than ten. This chain links TRBV12-3 or TRBV12-4 with TRBJ1-1; perhaps TRBD1 as D (6 bases). V was clipped by 6 bases and J by 6 bases, with 20 bases between them. The CDR3 covers 15 residues. CDR3: CASRTSPVGGPEAFF. In DNA form, the CDR3 reads TGTGCCAGCAGAACTTCACCCGTTGGGGGGCCTGAAGCTTTCTTT.

J is TRBJ1-3 and V is TRBV29-1; D possibly corresponds to TRBD1 (5 bases). The V gene lost 4 bases and the J gene lost 3 bases, with 10 bases spanning the gap. Germline lookup yields CDR1 SQVTM and CDR2 ANQGSEA. CDR3 length equals 13 residues. This CDR3 reads CSVVRDRGNTIYF. CDR3 sequence (DNA): TGCAGCGTTGTGCGGGACCGTGGAAACACCATATATTTT.

This clonotype was picked up many times. The genes are TRBV20-1 and TRBJ1-1, with a weak D call TRBD1 (6 bases). This CDR3 is built from 14 residues. V lost 2 bases and J lost 1, with 11 bases in between. The V gene's germline CDR1 is DFQATT and CDR2 SNEGSKA (reference sequence). The CDR3: CSARRGQANTEAFF. The CDR3 bases are TGCAGTGCTAGACGGGGGCAGGCGAACACTGAAGCTTTCTTT.

V gene TRBV20-1 combines with J gene TRBJ1-5, with a weak D call TRBD1 (5 bases). This CDR3 is built from 13 residues. Trimming took 3 bases from V and 4 from J, leaving 10 bases between them. From germline, CDR1 is DFQATT and CDR2 SNEGSKA (reference sequence). The CDR3 DNA reads TGCAGTGCTAGGGAGGGGCCTAATCAGCCCCAGCATTTT. This codes for CSAREGPNQPQHF.

This clonotype was seen ten or more times. The J gene is TRBJ2-1, the V gene TRBV6-5; D gene ambiguous. The length of the CDR3 is 14 residues. Trimming took 0 bases from V and 1 from J, leaving 4 bases between them. Germline V gene data show CDR1 as MNHEY and CDR2 as SVGAGI. The DNA of the CDR3 is TGTGCCAGCAGTTACTCGACTTCCTACAATGAGCAGTTCTTC. Translating gives CASSYSTSYNEQFF.

This clonotype showed up many times. V and J are TRBV11-2 and TRBJ2-7, with TRBD2 as a possible D gene (5 bases). With 2 bases removed from V and 1 base from J, the gap between germline ends came to 9 bases. The CDR3 totals 14 residues. Per germline, CDR1 SGHAT and CDR2 FQNNGV. This CDR3 is CASSLSLESYEQYF. For the CDR3, the DNA is TGTGCCAGCAGCTTATCACTAGAGTCCTACGAGCAGTACTTC.

The gene calls are TRBV18 and TRBJ2-1, with TRBD1 identical over 7 bases. CDR3 length: 16 amino acids. Germline CDR1 is KGHSH and CDR2 is LQKENI. The J segment lost 3 bases and the V segment lost 6 bases, leaving 11 bases of the junction unmatched. The CDR3 reads CASSQFPDRIYNEQFF. The CDR3 region has the DNA TGTGCCAGCTCCCAATTTCCGGACAGGATCTACAATGAGCAGTTCTTC.

This clonotype has a count of ten or more. The J gene is TRBJ1-1, the V gene TRBV3-1; TRBD1 might be the D (5 bases). Germline V lookup: CDR1 LGHDT, CDR2 YNNKEL (reference sequence). The CDR3 consists of 15 residues. V gave up 4 bases and J gave up 0 bases, with 12 bases separating them. The CDR3 loop is CASSPPQGMNTEAFF. The CDR3 coding sequence is TGTGCCAGCAGCCCCCCCCAGGGTATGAACACTGAAGCTTTCTTT.

This clonotype has at least ten counts. The chain links TRBV20-1 to TRBJ2-1; the match to TRBD1 covers 7 bases. CDR1 and CDR2 from the germline V gene are DFQATT and SNEGSKA (reference sequence). The CDR3 extends over 12 amino acids. J was trimmed by 4 bases and V by 3 bases; bases with no gene match: 0. CDR3 in DNA: TGCAGTGCTAGCAGGGGGTACAATGAGCAGTTCTTC. Residues: CSASRGYNEQFF.

The CDR3 region is CASSPTGGFQPQHF. CDR3 in DNA: TGTGCCAGCTCACCTACAGGGGGCTTTCAGCCCCAGCATTTT. The rearrangement links TRBV18 to TRBJ1-5, with 9 bases lining up with TRBD1. The CDR3 consists of 14 residues. Trimming at V came to 3 bases and at J to 6 bases, leaving 3 bases not matched to a gene. The germline V gene has CDR1 KGHSH and CDR2 LQKENI.

The J gene is TRBJ2-7, the V gene TRBV6-1; 8 bases map to TRBD2. Germline lookup yields CDR1 MNHNS and CDR2 SASEGT. The ends lost 7 bases at V and 0 bases at J; junction bases unmatched: 8. CDR3 size: 15 residues. The CDR3, as DNA: TGTGCCAGCATCCCCCTAGCGGGTGGCTCCTACGAGCAGTACTTC. It translates to CASIPLAGGSYEQYF.

The CDR3 nucleotides are TGTGCCAGCAGTGGCGACAGGGTGGCTAACTATGGCTACACCTTC. Translating gives CASSGDRVANYGYTF. V and J are TRBV6-1 and TRBJ1-2; 7 bases are shared with TRBD1. Germline CDR1 reads MNHNS; CDR2 reads SASEGT. The CDR3 contains 15 residues. Trimming took 4 bases from V and 0 from J; bases not matched to a gene: 5.

This clonotype showed up just a few times. The chain has TRBV2 and TRBJ1-2, with 9 nucleotides matching TRBD1. V was pared by 7 bases and J by 0 bases, with 9 bases of the junction left unmatched. The CDR3 runs to 16 residues. Germline CDR1 reads SNHLY; CDR2 reads FYNNEI. CDR3 DNA: TGTGCCAGCACCCTTGACAGGGGGTGGGCTAACTATGGCTACACCTTC. This codes for CASTLDRGWANYGYTF.

The gene calls are TRBV7-9 and TRBJ1-5, with 8 bases fitting TRBD1. Germline CDR1 reads SEHNR; CDR2 reads FQNEAQ (reference sequence). This CDR3 comprises 15 residues. The V segment lost 1 base and the J segment 6 bases; nucleotides outside the gene matches: 5. The CDR3 here is CASSLVQGVGQPQHF. For the CDR3, the DNA is TGTGCCAGCAGCTTAGTACAGGGGGTAGGTCAGCCCCAGCATTTT. Supplemented by reference TRBV7-9 and TRBJ1-5, the full variable domain reads DTGVSQNPRHKITKRGQNVTFRCDPISEHNRLYWYRQTLGQGPEFLTYFQNEAQLEKSRLLSDRFSAERPKGSFSTLEIQRTEQGDSAMYLCASSLVQGVGQPQHFGDGTRLSIL.

The chain has TRBV29-1 and TRBJ1-1; D gene ambiguous. Trimming took 6 bases from V and 5 from J, leaving 19 bases between them. CDR1 is SQVTM and CDR2 is ANQGSEA in the germline V gene. CDR3 length: 14 residues. CDR3 amino acids: CSVRKTGLGTEAFF. For the CDR3, the DNA is TGCAGCGTCCGAAAGACGGGCCTAGGGACTGAAGCTTTCTTT. Looking up the rest from reference TRBV29-1 and TRBJ1-1 gives the full variable domain: SAVISQKPSRDICQRGTSLTIQCQVDSQVTMMFWYRQQPGQSLTLIATANQGSEATYESGFVIDKFPISRPNLTFSTLTVSNMSPEDSSIYLCSVRKTGLGTEAFFGQGTRLTVV.

This clonotype came up a few times. J is TRBJ1-4 and V is TRBV20-1; 9 bases line up with TRBD1. The CDR3 has 13 residues. The J segment lost 11 bases and the V segment lost 6 bases, leaving 10 bases of the junction unmatched. Per germline, CDR1 DFQATT and CDR2 SNEGSKA (reference sequence). CDR3 residues: CSATGTGREKLFF. The CDR3 DNA follows: TGCAGTGCAACGGGGACAGGGAGGGAGAAACTGTTTTTT.

This clonotype has ten or more counts. The rearrangement uses TRBV3-1 and TRBJ2-5; possibly TRBD2 for D (7 bases). Germline loops: CDR1 LGHDT, CDR2 YNNKEL (reference sequence). The V and J ends lost 1 base and 1 base respectively, with 16 bases between them. CDR3 size: 17 residues. The CDR3, as DNA: TGTGCCAGCAGCCAAGGATTCGGGGGGCCCTTCCAAGAGACCCAGTACTTC. Translated: CASSQGFGGPFQETQYF.

This clonotype has ten or more counts. The chain combines TRBV20-1 with TRBJ2-5; 7 bases match TRBD2. The ends lost 7 bases at V and 2 bases at J; junction bases unmatched: 7. Germline V CDR1 and CDR2: DFQATT, SNEGSKA (reference sequence). The CDR3 consists of 13 residues. The CDR3 is CSVERGTQETQYF. The CDR3 DNA reads as TGCAGTGTTGAGCGGGGTACTCAAGAGACCCAGTACTTC.